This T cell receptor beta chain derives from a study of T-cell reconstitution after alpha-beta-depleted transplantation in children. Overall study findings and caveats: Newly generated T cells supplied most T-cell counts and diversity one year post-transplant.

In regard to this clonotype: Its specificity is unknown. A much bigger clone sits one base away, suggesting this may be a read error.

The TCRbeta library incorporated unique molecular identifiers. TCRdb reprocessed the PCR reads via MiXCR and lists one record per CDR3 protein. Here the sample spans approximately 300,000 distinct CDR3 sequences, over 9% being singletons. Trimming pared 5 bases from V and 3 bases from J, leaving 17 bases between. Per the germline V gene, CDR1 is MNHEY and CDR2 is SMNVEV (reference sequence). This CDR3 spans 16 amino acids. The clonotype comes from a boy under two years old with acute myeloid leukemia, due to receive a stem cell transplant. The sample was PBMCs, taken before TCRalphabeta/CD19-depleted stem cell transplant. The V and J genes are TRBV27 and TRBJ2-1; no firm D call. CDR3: CASSPSQLTIYNEQFF. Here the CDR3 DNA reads TGTGCCAGCAGTCCATCTCAGCTCACTATCTACAATGAGCAGTTCTTC.